The rows below give T cell receptor beta chains drawn from one sample of a study of shared clonotypes between healthy human individuals. Method: immunoSEQ multiplex PCR; TCRdb's copy keeps in-frame clones and lacks some. The data hold a few million clones, with 85% to 95% observed a single time. The material sequenced was naive CD4+ T cells from PBMCs. Every receptor here comes from a man aged 18 to 30 in good health. Some clones in this sample may be carry-over from other donors' samples. Each CDR3 is given with its conserved first and last residue. D genes are given only for firm matches. Size tells how often a clone was seen (once, few, many) or the class of an expanded clone, and some rows leave it out.

v_gene: TRBV27
abundance: -
d_gene: TRBD1
j_gene: TRBJ2-7
CDR3aa: CASSSEGHRGVYEQYF
CDR3nt: TGTGCCAGCAGTTCAGAAGGTCACAGGGGGGTTTACGAGCAGTACTTC

v_gene: TRBV9
abundance: once
d_gene: -
j_gene: TRBJ2-2
CDR3aa: CASSVGMAAYTGELFF
CDR3nt: TGTGCCAGCAGCGTAGGTATGGCAGCGTACACCGGGGAGCTGTTTTTT

v_gene: TRBV11-2
abundance: few
d_gene: -
j_gene: TRBJ2-7
CDR3aa: CASSLGGPYEQYF
CDR3nt: TGTGCCAGCAGCTTAGGGGGGCCCTACGAGCAGTACTTC

v_gene: TRBV11-2
abundance: -
d_gene: -
j_gene: TRBJ2-7
CDR3aa: CASSSHYEQYF
CDR3nt: TGTGCCAGCAGCTCACACTACGAGCAGTACTTC

v_gene: TRBV6-5
abundance: once
d_gene: -
j_gene: TRBJ2-7
CDR3aa: CASSYSWVDSYEQYF
CDR3nt: TGTGCCAGCAGTTACTCGTGGGTGGACAGCTACGAGCAGTACTTC

v_gene: TRBV18
abundance: -
d_gene: TRBD2
j_gene: TRBJ2-1
CDR3aa: CASSLGLAAYNEQFF
CDR3nt: TGTGCCAGCTCACTGGGACTAGCGGCCTACAATGAGCAGTTCTTC

v_gene: TRBV5-1
abundance: once
d_gene: TRBD1
j_gene: TRBJ1-2
CDR3aa: CASSSRTGGAQNYGYTF
CDR3nt: TGCGCCAGCAGCTCGAGGACAGGGGGCGCGCAAAACTATGGCTACACCTTC

v_gene: TRBV15
abundance: -
d_gene: -
j_gene: TRBJ2-1
CDR3aa: CATSRMDRVYYNEQFF
CDR3nt: TGTGCCACCAGCAGGATGGACAGAGTCTACTACAATGAGCAGTTCTTC

v_gene: TRBV28
abundance: once
d_gene: -
j_gene: TRBJ2-7
CDR3aa: CASSPPGSLGVYEQYF
CDR3nt: TGTGCCAGCAGCCCGCCGGGGTCCCTGGGGGTCTACGAGCAGTACTTC

v_gene: TRBV4-2
abundance: -
d_gene: -
j_gene: TRBJ1-4
CDR3aa: CASSQGPREKLFF
CDR3nt: TGTGCCAGCAGCCAAGGGCCCCGTGAAAAACTGTTTTTT

v_gene: TRBV5-1
abundance: -
d_gene: -
j_gene: TRBJ1-1
CDR3aa: CASSLRFDSKNTEAFF
CDR3nt: TGCGCCAGCAGCTTGCGGTTCGACAGCAAAAACACTGAAGCTTTCTTT

v_gene: TRBV5-4
abundance: once
d_gene: TRBD2
j_gene: TRBJ2-1
CDR3aa: CASNNLAGGRNEQFF
CDR3nt: TGTGCCAGCAACAACTTAGCGGGAGGTCGTAATGAGCAGTTCTTC

v_gene: TRBV6-5
abundance: -
d_gene: -
j_gene: TRBJ2-1
CDR3aa: CASRGGGRDEQFF
CDR3nt: TGTGCCAGCAGGGGAGGGGGCAGGGATGAGCAGTTCTTC